This T cell receptor beta chain is from a study of blood T cells in healthy people across ages. Total RNA was extracted at no less than 6 micrograms per sample. A remark on this clonotype: At one boundary the junction diverges from the germline segment, which might be a read error.

Germline CDR1 is MGHRA and CDR2 is YSYEKL. The CDR3 covers 16 residues. Primers used in a second PCR of about 6 to 12 cycles were a sample-barcoded 5' primer and a J-beta primer mix. Each CDR3 protein is one row after TCRdb ran MiXCR on the 5' RACE reads. The sample lists about 1.7 million distinct CDR3 sequences, 28% occurring once. The V call is TRBV4-1, the J call TRBJ2-3; TRBD2 aligns across 8 bases. This clonotype was obtained from a woman aged 30 to 39 in good health. The sample taken for sequencing was blood. DNA of the CDR3: TGCACCAGCAGCCAAGATGGGACTAGGGGTATGAATACGCAGTATTTT. Translating it yields CTSSQDGTRGMNTQYF.